The 30 T cell receptor beta chains below come from one sample, sequenced in a study of T cell responses to AZD1222 COVID-19 vaccine. Assay: immunoSEQ multiplex PCR; the TCRdb copy retains only in-frame clones and omits some. The sample consists of 160,000 or so clones, 90% to 95% of them appearing once. The sample in question was peripheral blood, obtained 28 days after the second AZD1222 dose. The source of these receptors is an adult who received the AZD1222 COVID-19 vaccine.

The chain is built from TRBV2 and TRBJ2-1; 9 bases are shared with TRBD2. This CDR3 is built from 17 residues. V shed 5 bases, J shed 10 bases, and the junction held 18 bases outside the gene matches. Per the germline V gene, CDR1 is SNHLY and CDR2 is FYNNEI. CDR3 protein: CASSKNPGTSKSWEQFF. DNA for the CDR3: TGTGCCAGCAGTAAAAATCCCGGGACTAGCAAATCTTGGGAGCAGTTCTTC.

This clone was seen a few times. The DNA of the CDR3 is TGTGCCACCGGACAGGGGGGCCTGGAAAAACTGTTTTTT. It encodes CATGQGGLEKLFF. This chain connects TRBV19 to TRBJ1-4; 10 nucleotides align to TRBD1. Per the germline V gene, CDR1 is LNHDA and CDR2 is SQIVND (reference sequence). The trim removed 10 bases at V and 8 bases at J, leaving 7 bases unmatched. CDR3 length equals 13 residues.

This chain connects TRBV5-6 to TRBJ1-5, with 8 bases that match TRBD1. The ends lost 3 bases at V and 4 bases at J; junction bases unmatched: 3. This CDR3 has 14 amino acids. Germline loops: CDR1 SGHDT, CDR2 YYEEEE. The CDR3 sequence: CASSWTGSNQPQHF. CDR3 DNA sequence: TGTGCCAGCAGCTGGACAGGGTCGAATCAGCCCCAGCATTTT.

The chain recombines TRBV9 with TRBJ2-5, with a weak D call TRBD2 (6 bases). The germline V and J ends were trimmed by 3 bases and 7 bases, with 13 bases remaining between them. Per germline, CDR1 SGDLS and CDR2 YYNGEE. The CDR3 has 13 amino acids. The CDR3 coding sequence is TGTGCCAGCAGCGAGGCCCCCGGGGGGACCCAGTACTTC. This gives the protein CASSEAPGGTQYF.

The chain uses TRBV19 and TRBJ2-5; a possible D gene is TRBD2 (6 bases). V was trimmed by 5 bases and J by 3 bases, leaving 16 bases between them. The germline CDR1 and CDR2 sequences are LNHDA and SQIVND (reference sequence). CDR3 length: 15 residues. The CDR3 DNA reads TGTGCCAGTAGTCCTACGACTAGTGGGAAAGAGACCCAGTACTTC. It specifies CASSPTTSGKETQYF.

The chain joins TRBV7-2 to TRBJ2-5; the D gene is possibly TRBD1 (6 bases). This CDR3 is built from 13 residues. Trimming stripped 5 bases from V and 4 bases from J, with 11 bases between. Germline CDR1 is SGHTA and CDR2 is FQGNSA. CDR3 in amino acids: CASSRTVPETQYF. The CDR3 bases are TGTGCCAGCAGCAGGACAGTTCCAGAGACCCAGTACTTC.

This chain joins TRBV5-1 and TRBJ1-1; D not certain. Germline loops: CDR1 SGHRS, CDR2 YFSETQ. This CDR3 has 16 amino acids. V gave up 0 bases and J gave up 1 base, with 13 bases separating them. The DNA for the CDR3 is TGCGCCAGCAGCTTGGGTCGGGAGTTTACGAACACTGAAGCTTTCTTT. It is translated as CASSLGREFTNTEAFF.

The J gene is TRBJ1-5, the V gene TRBV21-1. TRBV21-1 is a documented pseudogene. The CDR3 has 15 residues. The CDR3 protein is CASKGGGISNQPQHF. CDR3 DNA sequence: TGTGCCAGCAAAGGGGGGGGAATTAGCAATCAGCCCCAGCATTTT.

V is TRBV6-1 and J is TRBJ1-3; D ambiguous. Trimming left V 1 base short and J 5 bases short, with 0 bases between. The CDR3 runs to 11 residues. The V gene's germline CDR1 is MNHNS and CDR2 SASEGT. The CDR3 is CASSEGNTIYF. CDR3 DNA sequence: TGTGCCAGCAGTGAAGGAAACACCATATATTTT.

V usage is TRBV9 and J usage is TRBJ2-1; D unresolved. V lost 0 bases, J lost 5 bases, and 6 bases lay in between. Germline lookup yields CDR1 SGDLS and CDR2 YYNGEE. CDR3 length: 13 amino acids. The CDR3 region has the DNA TGTGCCAGCAGCGTAGAGTTAGACAATGAGCAGTTCTTC. Amino acid sequence: CASSVELDNEQFF.

This clone was detected only once. The chain employs TRBV6-6 and TRBJ1-2; 8 bases agree with TRBD1. Unmatched junction bases numbered 12, after V lost 7 bases and J lost 5 bases. CDR1 MNHNY and CDR2 SVGAGI come from the germline V gene (reference sequence). This CDR3 has 15 residues. The CDR3: CASIHPTGAFYGYTF. The CDR3 DNA reads as TGTGCCAGCATTCATCCGACAGGGGCGTTTTATGGCTACACCTTC.

The CDR3 DNA sequence: TGTGCCAGCAGCCAAGGGGACACTGAAGCTTTCTTT. Amino acids: CASSQGDTEAFF. The chain carries TRBV6-5 and TRBJ1-1; maybe TRBD1 (5 bases). Germline V CDR1 and CDR2: MNHEY, SVGAGI. Trimming took off 6 bases at V and 3 bases at J, with 8 bases between the two ends. CDR3 length: 12 amino acids.

The chain links TRBV6-1 to TRBJ1-5, with D maybe TRBD1 (6 bases). Germline CDR1 and CDR2: MNHNS and SASEGT. The ends were cut back, 2 bases at V and 0 bases at J, with 17 bases in the middle. The CDR3 sequence is 18 residues long. The CDR3, as DNA: TGTGCCAGCAGTGAACGGGGGTGGCGACAGGCTAGCAATCAGCCCCAGCATTTT. It encodes CASSERGWRQASNQPQHF.

This clone was seen just once. This chain connects TRBV7-2 to TRBJ2-5; 11 bases align to TRBD2. This CDR3 has 16 residues. CDR1 SGHTA and CDR2 FQGNSA come from the germline V gene. The trim removed 3 bases at V and 2 bases at J, leaving 5 bases unmatched. The CDR3 loop reads CASSFGASGGQETQYF. The CDR3 nucleotides read TGTGCCAGCAGCTTTGGGGCTAGCGGGGGGCAAGAGACCCAGTACTTC.

This clone was seen a few times. The CDR3 coding sequence is TGCAGTGCTAGAGATGAAAAACTGTTTTTT. Translated: CSARDEKLFF. The gene calls are TRBV20-1 and TRBJ1-4; D is unresolved. V dropped 0 bases and J dropped 7 bases, with 0 bases sitting between them. From germline, CDR1 is DFQATT and CDR2 SNEGSKA (reference sequence). CDR3 size: 10 residues.

This clone has only one observation. The chain carries TRBV5-5 and TRBJ2-7; D possibly corresponds to TRBD1 (5 bases). The V end lost 4 bases, the J end lost 3 bases, and 11 bases lay between the germline ends. From germline, CDR1 is SGHKS and CDR2 YYEKEE (reference sequence). This CDR3 spans 13 amino acids. This chain's CDR3 is CASSLTQGYEQYF. The DNA for the CDR3 is TGTGCCAGCAGCCTCACTCAGGGCTACGAGCAGTACTTC.

The rearrangement links TRBV12-5 to TRBJ1-5; D is uncertain. The V end was cut by 5 bases, the J end by 0 bases, with 14 bases between. The germline CDR1 and CDR2 sequences are LGHNT and FRNRAP. The CDR3 totals 16 residues. CDR3 loop: CASGAVESHSNQPQHF. The CDR3 DNA reads TGTGCTAGTGGTGCAGTGGAGTCACATAGCAATCAGCCCCAGCATTTT.

The genes are TRBV2 and TRBJ2-1; 8 bases align to TRBD2. The CDR3 totals 16 residues. CDR1 and CDR2 (germline): SNHLY, FYNNEI. Unmatched junction bases numbered 14, after V lost 7 bases and J lost 6 bases. Here the CDR3 reads CASNNGRGNAFNEQFF. The CDR3 DNA reads as TGTGCCAGCAATAACGGGAGGGGAAATGCCTTCAATGAGCAGTTCTTC. The variable domain in full, completed from reference TRBV2 and TRBJ2-1, reads EPEVTQTPSHQVTQMGQEVILRCVPISNHLYFYWYRQILGQKVEFLVSFYNNEISEKSEIFDDQFSVERPDGSNFTLKIRSTKLEDSAMYFCASNNGRGNAFNEQFFGPGTRLTVL.

V and J are TRBV7-9 and TRBJ1-4; a weak D match, TRBD1 (5 bases). Trimming stripped 8 bases from V and 5 bases from J, with 12 bases between. The CDR3 loop spans 13 amino acids. Germline lookup yields CDR1 SEHNR and CDR2 FQNEAQ (reference sequence). The CDR3 nucleotides read TGTGCCAGCGTAAGACAGAGAAATGAAAAACTGTTTTTT. It encodes CASVRQRNEKLFF. The whole variable domain, filled in from reference TRBV7-9 and TRBJ1-4, reads DTGVSQNPRHKITKRGQNVTFRCDPISEHNRLYWYRQTLGQGPEFLTYFQNEAQLEKSRLLSDRFSAERPKGSFSTLEIQRTEQGDSAMYLCASVRQRNEKLFFGSGTQLSVL.

CDR3 coding DNA: TGTGCCAGCAGCCCCTGGGGAAGGGACTATGGCTACACCTTC. It encodes CASSPWGRDYGYTF. The chain combines TRBV14 with TRBJ1-2; D is unclear. Trimming removed 4 bases from V and 3 bases from J, with 12 bases in between. The germline V gene has CDR1 SGHDN and CDR2 FVKESK. The CDR3 contains 14 residues.

CDR3 nucleotides: TGCGCCAGCAGTCAATGGCCCGGCGCTAACCATCGGGAGCAGTACTTC. Protein sequence: CASSQWPGANHREQYF. The rearrangement links TRBV23-1 to TRBJ2-7; D unclear. TRBV23-1 is an open reading frame whose function is uncertain. The CDR3 length is 16 residues. V dropped 1 base and J dropped 7 bases, with 20 bases sitting between them.

The J gene is TRBJ1-1, the V gene TRBV11-2; TRBD1 matches 9 bases. The CDR3 length is 15 residues. With V trimmed by 5 bases and J by 2 bases, 6 bases remained unmatched. Germline loops: CDR1 SGHAT, CDR2 FQNNGV. CDR3 sequence reads: CASSRWTGANTEAFF. The CDR3 coding sequence is TGTGCCAGCAGCCGGTGGACAGGGGCTAACACTGAAGCTTTCTTT. The full variable domain, its missing parts supplied by reference TRBV11-2 and TRBJ1-1, is EAGVAQSPRYKIIEKRQSVAFWCNPISGHATLYWYQQILGQGPKLLIQFQNNGVVDDSQLPKDRFSAERLKGVDSTLKIQPAKLEDSAVYLCASSRWTGANTEAFFGQGTRLTVV.

This rearrangement joins TRBV7-6 to TRBJ1-1; D perhaps matches TRBD1 (6 bases). CDR3 size: 13 residues. Germline V gene lookup returns CDR1 SGHVS and CDR2 FNYEAQ. V was pared by 2 bases and J by 6 bases, with 10 bases between. The CDR3 region is CASSLSRGAEAFF. CDR3 sequence (DNA): TGTGCCAGCAGCTTAAGCAGGGGCGCTGAAGCTTTCTTT.

On this clone: Its ends do not fully match the called genes, so a read error is possible. The chain recombines TRBV6-1 with TRBJ1-6; weak D call: TRBD1 (5 bases). The CDR3 runs 17 residues. CDR1 and CDR2 (germline): MNHNS, SASEGT. The CDR3 spells CASIESGRRSGGSPLHF. Written as DNA, the CDR3 is TGTGCCAGCATTGAATCCGGGCGCAGATCTGGGGGTTCACCCCTCCACTTT.

V usage is TRBV19 and J usage is TRBJ1-2; D not resolved. Trimming shortened V by 11 bases and J by 2 bases, and 15 bases separated the two germline ends. The CDR3 is made up of 13 amino acids. Germline CDR1 LNHDA, CDR2 SQIVND (reference sequence). CDR3 nucleotides: TGTGCCCCCCCGTGCCGACAAAACTATGGCTACACCTTC. As protein: CAPPCRQNYGYTF.

This sequence joins TRBV2 and TRBJ2-1; the D is unclear. The germline V gene has CDR1 SNHLY and CDR2 FYNNEI. The V and J ends lost 1 base and 3 bases respectively, with 4 bases between them. CDR3 length equals 13 residues. CDR3 nucleotides: TGTGCCAGCAGTGAAGGGGGCTACAATGAGCAGTTCTTC. This encodes CASSEGGYNEQFF.

This rearrangement joins TRBV2 to TRBJ1-2, with D hard to call. The CDR3 runs 12 residues. Germline V lookup: CDR1 SNHLY, CDR2 FYNNEI. V was trimmed by 5 bases and J by 5 bases, leaving 9 bases between them. CDR3 in amino acids: CASSPNFYGYTF. The CDR3, as DNA: TGTGCCAGCAGTCCGAACTTTTATGGCTACACCTTC.

The chain couples TRBV9 to TRBJ1-5; a weak D match, TRBD1 (6 bases). V was cut by 4 bases and J by 3 bases, with 14 bases left in between. The length of the CDR3 is 15 residues. Looked up from germline, CDR1 is SGDLS and CDR2 is YYNGEE. The CDR3 nucleotides are TGTGCCAGCAGCCTTTCGGGGGGCATCAATCAGCCCCAGCATTTT. It codes for CASSLSGGINQPQHF.

This chain links TRBV7-2 with TRBJ2-3, with D possibly being TRBD2 (5 bases). Trimming removed 4 bases at V and 5 bases at J, with 16 bases between. Germline V gene sequence: CDR1 SGHTA, CDR2 FQGNSA. The CDR3 covers 15 residues. CDR3 in DNA: TGTGCCAGCAGCTACGGACGGGGATCGAAAGATACGCAGTATTTT. It translates to CASSYGRGSKDTQYF.

This chain joins TRBV6-5 and TRBJ1-2, with D uncertain. Germline CDR1 and CDR2: MNHEY and SVGAGI. The CDR3 length is 14 residues. Trimming removed 7 bases at V and 8 bases at J, with 20 bases between. CDR3 sequence reads: CASTPRAGIGGYTF. CDR3 nucleotides: TGTGCCAGCACCCCCCGGGCGGGTATCGGAGGCTACACCTTC.